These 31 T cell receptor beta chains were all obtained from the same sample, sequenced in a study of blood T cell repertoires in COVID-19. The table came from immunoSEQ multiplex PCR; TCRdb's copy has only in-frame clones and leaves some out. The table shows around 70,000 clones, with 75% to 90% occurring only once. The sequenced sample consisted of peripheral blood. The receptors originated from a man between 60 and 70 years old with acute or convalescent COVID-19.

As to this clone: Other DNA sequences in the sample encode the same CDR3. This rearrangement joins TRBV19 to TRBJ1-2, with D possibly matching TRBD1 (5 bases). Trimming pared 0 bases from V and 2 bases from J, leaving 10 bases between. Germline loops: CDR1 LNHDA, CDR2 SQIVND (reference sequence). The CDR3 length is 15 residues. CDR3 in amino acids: CASSIDPGVNYGYTF. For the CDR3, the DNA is TGTGCCAGTAGTATAGATCCGGGGGTAAACTATGGCTACACCTTC.

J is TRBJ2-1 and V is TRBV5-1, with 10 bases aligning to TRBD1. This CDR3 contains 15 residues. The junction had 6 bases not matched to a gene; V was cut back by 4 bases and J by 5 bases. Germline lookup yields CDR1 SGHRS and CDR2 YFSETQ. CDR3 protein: CASSPGQGGNNEQFF. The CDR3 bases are TGCGCCAGCAGCCCCGGACAGGGGGGAAACAATGAGCAGTTCTTC.

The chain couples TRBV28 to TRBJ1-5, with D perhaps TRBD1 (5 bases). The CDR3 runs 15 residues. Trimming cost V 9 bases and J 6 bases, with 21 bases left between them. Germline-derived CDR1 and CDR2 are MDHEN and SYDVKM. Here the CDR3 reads CASSNVGGTAQPQHF. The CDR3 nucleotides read TGTGCCAGTTCCAACGTGGGGGGAACGGCTCAGCCCCAGCATTTT.

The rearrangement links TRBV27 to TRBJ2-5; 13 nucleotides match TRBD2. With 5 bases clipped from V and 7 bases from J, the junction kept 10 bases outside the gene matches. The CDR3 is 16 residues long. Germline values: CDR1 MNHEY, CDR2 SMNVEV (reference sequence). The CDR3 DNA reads TGTGCCAGCAGTACCGGACTAGCGGGAGAGTTTGGGACCCAGTACTTC. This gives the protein CASSTGLAGEFGTQYF.

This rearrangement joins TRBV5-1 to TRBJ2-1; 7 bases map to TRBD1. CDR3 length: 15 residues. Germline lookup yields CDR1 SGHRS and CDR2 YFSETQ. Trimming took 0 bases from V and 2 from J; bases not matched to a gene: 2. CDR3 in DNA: TGCGCCAGCAGCTTGGGGCAGGGGGCCTACAATGAGCAGTTCTTC. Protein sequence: CASSLGQGAYNEQFF.

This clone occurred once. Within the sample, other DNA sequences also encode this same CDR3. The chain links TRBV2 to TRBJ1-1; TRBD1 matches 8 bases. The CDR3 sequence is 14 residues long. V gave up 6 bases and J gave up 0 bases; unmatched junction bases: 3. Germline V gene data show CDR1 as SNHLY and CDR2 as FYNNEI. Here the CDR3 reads CASSGQGLNTEAFF. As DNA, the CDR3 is TGTGCCAGCAGCGGACAGGGCTTGAACACTGAAGCTTTCTTT.

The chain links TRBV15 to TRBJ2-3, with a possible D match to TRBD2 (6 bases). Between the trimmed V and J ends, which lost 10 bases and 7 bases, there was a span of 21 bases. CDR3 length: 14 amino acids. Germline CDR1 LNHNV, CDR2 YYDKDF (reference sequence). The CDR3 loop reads CAIMRDSASNTQYF. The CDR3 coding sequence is TGTGCCATTATGAGGGACTCCGCCTCGAATACGCAGTATTTT.

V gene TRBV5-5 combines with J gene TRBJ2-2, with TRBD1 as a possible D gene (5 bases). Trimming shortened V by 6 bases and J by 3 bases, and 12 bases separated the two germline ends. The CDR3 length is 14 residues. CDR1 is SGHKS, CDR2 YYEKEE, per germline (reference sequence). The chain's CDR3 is CASTSGPDTGELFF. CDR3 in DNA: TGTGCCAGCACTTCAGGGCCCGACACCGGGGAGCTGTTTTTT.

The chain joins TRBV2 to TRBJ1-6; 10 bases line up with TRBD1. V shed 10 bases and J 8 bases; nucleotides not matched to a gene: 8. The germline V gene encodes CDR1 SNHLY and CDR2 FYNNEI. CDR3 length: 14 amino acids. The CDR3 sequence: CATRDRGLDSPLHF. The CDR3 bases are TGTGCCACCCGGGACAGGGGCCTTGATTCACCCCTCCACTTT. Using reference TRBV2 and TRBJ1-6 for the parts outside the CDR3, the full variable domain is EPEVTQTPSHQVTQMGQEVILRCVPISNHLYFYWYRQILGQKVEFLVSFYNNEISEKSEIFDDQFSVERPDGSNFTLKIRSTKLEDSAMYFCATRDRGLDSPLHFGNGTRLTVT.

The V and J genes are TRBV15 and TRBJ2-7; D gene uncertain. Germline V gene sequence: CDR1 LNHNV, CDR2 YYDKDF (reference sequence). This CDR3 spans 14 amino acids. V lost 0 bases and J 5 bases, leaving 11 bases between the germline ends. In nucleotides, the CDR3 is TGTGCCACCAGCAGAGATCAGTCCCGCAACGAGCAGTACTTC. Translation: CATSRDQSRNEQYF. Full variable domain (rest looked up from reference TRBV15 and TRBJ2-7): DAMVIQNPRYQVTQFGKPVTLSCSQTLNHNVMYWYQQKSSQAPKLLFHYYDKDFNNEADTPDNFQSRRPNTSFCFLDIRSPGLGDTAMYLCATSRDQSRNEQYFGPGTRLTVT.

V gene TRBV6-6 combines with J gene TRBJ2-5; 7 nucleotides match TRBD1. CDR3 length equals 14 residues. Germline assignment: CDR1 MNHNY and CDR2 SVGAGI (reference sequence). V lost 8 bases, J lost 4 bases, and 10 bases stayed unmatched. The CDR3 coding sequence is TGTGCCAGCCTTCCCGGGCAGGGGGTAGAGACCCAGTACTTC. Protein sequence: CASLPGQGVETQYF.

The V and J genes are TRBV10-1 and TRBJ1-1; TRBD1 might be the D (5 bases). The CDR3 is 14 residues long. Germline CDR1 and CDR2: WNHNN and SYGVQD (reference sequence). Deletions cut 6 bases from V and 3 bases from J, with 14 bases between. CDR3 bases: TGCGCCAGCAGAGCCGGGACTGGCGACACTGAAGCTTTCTTT. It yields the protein CASRAGTGDTEAFF.

This chain's CDR3 is CASSYPTGTEAFF. In DNA form, the CDR3 reads TGTGCCAGCAGTTACCCGACAGGGACTGAAGCTTTCTTT. The V call is TRBV6-5, the J call TRBJ1-1, with 7 bases matching TRBD1. This CDR3 region has 13 residues. Germline CDR1 MNHEY, CDR2 SVGAGI. Trimming cost V 2 bases and J 5 bases; bases outside gene matches: 2.

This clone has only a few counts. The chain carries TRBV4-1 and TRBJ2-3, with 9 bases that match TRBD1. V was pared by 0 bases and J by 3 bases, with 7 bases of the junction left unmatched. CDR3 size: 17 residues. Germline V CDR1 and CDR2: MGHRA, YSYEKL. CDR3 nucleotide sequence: TGCGCCAGCAGCCAAGATGGGGGGACAGGGATAACAGATACGCAGTATTTT. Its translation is CASSQDGGTGITDTQYF.

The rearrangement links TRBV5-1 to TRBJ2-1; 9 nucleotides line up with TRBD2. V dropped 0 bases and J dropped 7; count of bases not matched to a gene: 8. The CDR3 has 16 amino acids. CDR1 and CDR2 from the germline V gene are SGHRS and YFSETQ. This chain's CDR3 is CASSLAPAGGANEQFF. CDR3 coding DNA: TGCGCCAGCAGCTTGGCCCCTGCGGGGGGGGCAAATGAGCAGTTCTTC.

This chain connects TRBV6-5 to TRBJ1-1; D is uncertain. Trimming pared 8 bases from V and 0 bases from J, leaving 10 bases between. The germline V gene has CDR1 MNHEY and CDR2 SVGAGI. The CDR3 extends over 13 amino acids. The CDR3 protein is CASQAVMNTEAFF. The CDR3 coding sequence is TGTGCCAGCCAAGCGGTTATGAACACTGAAGCTTTCTTT.

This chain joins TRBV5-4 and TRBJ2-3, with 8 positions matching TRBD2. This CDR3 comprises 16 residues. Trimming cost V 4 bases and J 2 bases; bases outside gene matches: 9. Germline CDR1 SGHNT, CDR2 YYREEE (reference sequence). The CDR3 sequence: CASSPGLADFTDTQYF. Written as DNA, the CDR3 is TGTGCCAGCAGCCCAGGACTAGCCGATTTCACAGATACGCAGTATTTT.

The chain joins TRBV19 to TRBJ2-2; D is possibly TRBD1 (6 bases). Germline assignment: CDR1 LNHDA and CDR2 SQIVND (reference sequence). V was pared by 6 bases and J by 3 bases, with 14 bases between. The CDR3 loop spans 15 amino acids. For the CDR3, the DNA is TGTGCCAGTAGACAAACAGGGATGGACACCGGGGAGCTGTTTTTT. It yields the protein CASRQTGMDTGELFF.

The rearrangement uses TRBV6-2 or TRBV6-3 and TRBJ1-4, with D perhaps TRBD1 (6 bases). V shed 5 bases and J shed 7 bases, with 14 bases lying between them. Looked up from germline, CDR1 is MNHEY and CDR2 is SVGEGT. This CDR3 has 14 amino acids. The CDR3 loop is CASSPGERGEKLFF. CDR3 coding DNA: TGTGCCAGCAGTCCAGGGGAGCGGGGTGAAAAACTGTTTTTT.

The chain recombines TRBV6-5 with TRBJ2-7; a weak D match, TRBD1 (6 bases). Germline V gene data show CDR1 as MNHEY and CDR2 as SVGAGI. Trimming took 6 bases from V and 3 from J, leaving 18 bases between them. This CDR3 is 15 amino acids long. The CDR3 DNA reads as TGTGCCAGCAGAACACAGGGTTTAAATTTCTACGAGCAGTACTTC. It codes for CASRTQGLNFYEQYF.

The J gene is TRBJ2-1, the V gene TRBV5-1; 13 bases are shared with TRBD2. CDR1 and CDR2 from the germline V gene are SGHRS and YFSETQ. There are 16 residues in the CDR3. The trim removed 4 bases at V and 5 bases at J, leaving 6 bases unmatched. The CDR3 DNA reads TGCGCCAGCAGCCCAGGACTAGCGGGAGAAAACAATGAGCAGTTCTTC. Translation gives CASSPGLAGENNEQFF.

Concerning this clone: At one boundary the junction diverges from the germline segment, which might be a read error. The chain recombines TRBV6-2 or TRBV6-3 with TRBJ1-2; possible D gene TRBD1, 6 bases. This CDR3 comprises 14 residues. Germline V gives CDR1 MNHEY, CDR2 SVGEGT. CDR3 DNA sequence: TGTGTCAGCAGTTACTCGGGCAGGGACAATGGCTACACCTTC. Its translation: CVSSYSGRDNGYTF.

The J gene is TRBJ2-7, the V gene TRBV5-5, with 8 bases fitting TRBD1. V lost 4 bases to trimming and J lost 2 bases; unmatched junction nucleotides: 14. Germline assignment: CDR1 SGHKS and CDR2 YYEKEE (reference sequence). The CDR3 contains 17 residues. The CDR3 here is CASSPPGGTGVPYEQYF. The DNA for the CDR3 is TGTGCCAGCAGCCCGCCCGGCGGGACAGGTGTCCCCTACGAGCAGTACTTC.

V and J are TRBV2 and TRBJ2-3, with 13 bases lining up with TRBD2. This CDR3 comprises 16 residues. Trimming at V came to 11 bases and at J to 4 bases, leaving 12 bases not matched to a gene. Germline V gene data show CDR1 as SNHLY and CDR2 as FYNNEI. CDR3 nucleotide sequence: TGTGCCCTAGGAACCGGACTAGCGGGAGAGTCAGATACGCAGTATTTT. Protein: CALGTGLAGESDTQYF. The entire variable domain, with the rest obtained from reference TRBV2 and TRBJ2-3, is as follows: EPEVTQTPSHQVTQMGQEVILRCVPISNHLYFYWYRQILGQKVEFLVSFYNNEISEKSEIFDDQFSVERPDGSNFTLKIRSTKLEDSAMYFCALGTGLAGESDTQYFGPGTRLTVL.

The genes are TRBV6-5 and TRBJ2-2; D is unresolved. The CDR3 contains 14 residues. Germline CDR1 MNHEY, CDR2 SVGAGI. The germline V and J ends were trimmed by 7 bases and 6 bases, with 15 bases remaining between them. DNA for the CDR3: TGTGCCAGCAATACAATCGGGTATGCCGGGGAGCTGTTTTTT. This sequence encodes CASNTIGYAGELFF.

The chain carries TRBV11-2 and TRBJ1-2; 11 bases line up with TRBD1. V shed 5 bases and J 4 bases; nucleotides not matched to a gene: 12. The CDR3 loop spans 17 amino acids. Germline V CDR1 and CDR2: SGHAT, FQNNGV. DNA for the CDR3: TGTGCCAGCAGCCCCTCAGGACAGGGGGCATGGGGCTATGGCTACACCTTC. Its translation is CASSPSGQGAWGYGYTF.

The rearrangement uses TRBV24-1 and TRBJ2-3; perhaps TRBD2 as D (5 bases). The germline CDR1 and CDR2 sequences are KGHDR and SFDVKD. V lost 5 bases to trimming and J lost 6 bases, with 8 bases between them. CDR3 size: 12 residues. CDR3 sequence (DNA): TGTGCCACCAGTGGAGGGTGGGATACGCAGTATTTT. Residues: CATSGGWDTQYF.

The CDR3 sequence: CASSLTQPGQGNSPLHF. CDR3 nucleotides: TGCGCCAGCAGCTTGACTCAACCGGGACAGGGAAATTCACCCCTCCACTTT. V usage is TRBV5-1 and J usage is TRBJ1-6; 9 nucleotides match TRBD1. CDR3 length: 17 residues. Germline V lookup: CDR1 SGHRS, CDR2 YFSETQ. With 1 base clipped from V and 7 bases from J, the junction kept 9 bases outside the gene matches.

The CDR3 is CASSLSLSGTGEAFF. CDR3 nucleotides: TGTGCCAGCAGCTTATCCCTCTCGGGGACAGGCGAAGCTTTCTTT. This rearrangement joins TRBV7-9 to TRBJ1-1, with 8 positions matching TRBD1. Germline CDR1 reads SEHNR; CDR2 reads FQNEAQ (reference sequence). The CDR3 runs to 15 residues. V was pared by 2 bases and J by 8 bases, with 10 bases of the junction left unmatched.

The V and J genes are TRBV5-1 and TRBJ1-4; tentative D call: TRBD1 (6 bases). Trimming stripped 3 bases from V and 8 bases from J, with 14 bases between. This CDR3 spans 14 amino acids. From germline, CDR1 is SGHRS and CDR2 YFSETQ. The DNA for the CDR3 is TGCGCCAGCAGCTATGGGACAAAAAACGAAAAACTGTTTTTT. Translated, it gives CASSYGTKNEKLFF.

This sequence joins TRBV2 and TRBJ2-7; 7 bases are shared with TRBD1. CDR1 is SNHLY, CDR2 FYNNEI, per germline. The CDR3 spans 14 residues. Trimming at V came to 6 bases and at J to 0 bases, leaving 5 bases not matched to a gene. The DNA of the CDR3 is TGTGCCAGCAGACCGGGACAGAGCTCCTACGAGCAGTACTTC. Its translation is CASRPGQSSYEQYF.